This T cell receptor beta chain was retrieved from a study of OX40 agonist ivuxolimab in advanced cancers. Across the study: Checkpoint inhibitors had been given previously to roughly 40% of patients.

The germline CDR1 and CDR2 sequences are SGHRS and YFSETQ. With V trimmed by 5 bases and J by 5 bases, 10 bases remained unmatched. The CDR3 loop spans 15 amino acids. Clones were read by immunoSEQ multiplex PCR, and TCRdb kept only the in-frame ones, dropping some. This table holds 77,000 or so clones, about nine tenths found once. Here the sequenced sample was CD4+ or CD8+ T cells sorted from blood, taken in a trial of the OX40 agonist ivuxolimab. This TCR was sampled from an adult with an advanced solid tumor such as melanoma, head and neck, liver or kidney cancer. This chain links TRBV5-1 with TRBJ1-2; TRBD1 matches 9 bases. CDR3 DNA: TGCGCCAGCAGATCGGGGACAGGGCTCCTATATGGCTACACCTTC. Its translation is CASRSGTGLLYGYTF.